The next 12 T cell receptor beta chains were all read from a single sample in a study of type 1 regulatory T cells. Via MiXCR, TCRdb re-called the reads, giving one row per CDR3 protein. The data show 75,000 to 100,000 distinct CDR3 sequences, roughly 28% seen once. The source material was CD4+ T cells, either the whole sample or a sorted fraction (not recorded which). The source is a human donor in good health.

This clonotype was counted a few times. The V gene is TRBV20-1, the J gene TRBJ2-5; 12 bases map to TRBD1. V lost 0 bases to trimming and J lost 5 bases; unmatched junction nucleotides: 7. From germline, CDR1 is DFQATT and CDR2 SNEGSKA (reference sequence). The CDR3 runs to 16 residues. The CDR3 is CSAREGDRGPGETQYF. CDR3 DNA: TGCAGTGCTAGAGAGGGGGACAGGGGGCCTGGGGAGACCCAGTACTTC.

This clonotype has only a few counts. The chain couples TRBV5-4 to TRBJ1-3; 7 nucleotides agree with TRBD1. The ends lost 4 bases at V and 4 bases at J; junction bases unmatched: 2. Per the germline V gene, CDR1 is SGHNT and CDR2 is YYREEE (reference sequence). There are 13 residues in the CDR3. The CDR3 coding sequence is TGTGCCAGCAGCCCGACAGGGGGAAACACCATATATTTT. Translating gives CASSPTGGNTIYF.

This clonotype was counted a few times. This rearrangement joins TRBV6-6 to TRBJ1-1; D unresolved. This CDR3 has 17 amino acids. The V end lost 2 bases, the J end lost 0 bases, and 16 bases lay between the germline ends. Germline lookup yields CDR1 MNHNY and CDR2 SVGAGI (reference sequence). CDR3 region: CASSYAFRPNVNTEAFF. For the CDR3, the DNA is TGTGCCAGCAGTTACGCTTTTCGCCCGAATGTGAACACTGAAGCTTTCTTT.

This clonotype was observed a handful of times. In nucleotides, the CDR3 is TGTGCCAGCAGCGCCAGATCTAGCAACAATGAGCAGTTCTTC. Translated, it gives CASSARSSNNEQFF. This chain uses TRBV9 with TRBJ2-1, with TRBD2 as a possible D gene (5 bases). The CDR3 covers 14 residues. Trimming removed 3 bases at V and 5 bases at J, with 12 bases between. The germline V gene encodes CDR1 SGDLS and CDR2 YYNGEE.

This chain uses TRBV7-2 with TRBJ1-4; possible D gene TRBD1, 5 bases. Trimming removed 7 bases at V and 8 bases at J, with 17 bases between. The germline gives CDR1 SGHTA, CDR2 FQGNSA. CDR3 length: 14 amino acids. The DNA for the CDR3 is TGTGCCAGCACCCCTCGTTCCCGGGACGAAAAACTGTTTTTT. Protein: CASTPRSRDEKLFF.

This clonotype was seen a few times. The chain links TRBV7-8 to TRBJ2-2; 8 bases align to TRBD1. V lost 6 bases and J lost 3; bases outside the gene matches: 0. The CDR3 length is 13 residues. The germline V gene has CDR1 SGHVS and CDR2 FQNEAQ. CDR3 coding DNA: TGTGCCAGCAGGGACAGGGACACCGGGGAGCTGTTTTTT. It is translated as CASRDRDTGELFF.

This chain uses TRBV7-2 with TRBJ1-2; unclear D gene. The germline gives CDR1 SGHTA, CDR2 FQGNSA. The CDR3 has 13 residues. V lost 4 bases, J lost 2 bases, and 8 bases lay in between. CDR3 sequence reads: CASSSTINYGYTF. CDR3 sequence (DNA): TGTGCCAGCAGCTCAACAATAAACTATGGCTACACCTTC.

About this clonotype itself: At one end the junction does not follow the germline gene, possibly because of a read error. In DNA form, the CDR3 reads TGCGCCGGCAGTGCGGACAGCGGTAATGAAAAACTGTTTTTT. Amino acid sequence: CAGSADSGNEKLFF. The chain has TRBV5-1 and TRBJ1-4; a weak D match, TRBD1 (6 bases). Germline V CDR1 and CDR2: SGHRS, YFSETQ. The CDR3 has 14 amino acids.

V usage is TRBV3-1 and J usage is TRBJ1-1, with 9 bases matching TRBD1. Germline CDR1 is LGHDT and CDR2 is YNNKEL (reference sequence). V gave up 4 bases and J gave up 7 bases; unmatched junction bases: 13. The CDR3 is 16 amino acids. The CDR3 is CASSPLPGQGSNEAFF. CDR3 sequence (DNA): TGTGCCAGCAGCCCACTCCCTGGACAGGGGTCAAATGAAGCTTTCTTT. Drawing the rest from reference TRBV3-1 and TRBJ1-1, the complete variable domain is DTAVSQTPKYLVTQMGNDKSIKCEQNLGHDTMYWYKQDSKKFLKIMFSYNNKELIINETVPNRFSPKSPDKAHLNLHINSLELGDSAVYFCASSPLPGQGSNEAFFGQGTRLTVV.

This clonotype was found a few times. This chain uses TRBV29-1 with TRBJ2-5; no clear D. The CDR3 loop spans 10 amino acids. Trimming removed 4 bases from V and 5 bases from J, with 5 bases in between. Germline CDR1 reads SQVTM; CDR2 reads ANQGSEA. The CDR3 sequence: CSVASETQYF. The DNA of the CDR3 is TGCAGCGTTGCTAGTGAGACCCAGTACTTC.

The chain has TRBV6-6 and TRBJ2-1, with TRBD1 as a possible D gene (6 bases). The CDR3 contains 12 residues. Trimming took 5 bases from V and 7 from J, leaving 9 bases between them. CDR1 MNHNY and CDR2 SVGAGI come from the germline V gene (reference sequence). The CDR3 DNA reads as TGTGCCAGCAGTCATAGGGGGAATGAGCAGTTCTTC. It specifies CASSHRGNEQFF.

The V gene is TRBV2, the J gene TRBJ2-2, with 9 bases fitting TRBD2. This CDR3 has 14 amino acids. Looked up from germline, CDR1 is SNHLY and CDR2 is FYNNEI. V gave up 7 bases and J gave up 6 bases; unmatched junction bases: 6. CDR3 sequence reads: CASNGGRASGELFF. The CDR3 DNA reads TGTGCCAGCAATGGCGGGAGGGCGTCCGGGGAGCTGTTTTTT. Filled out from reference TRBV2 and TRBJ2-2, the complete variable domain reads EPEVTQTPSHQVTQMGQEVILRCVPISNHLYFYWYRQILGQKVEFLVSFYNNEISEKSEIFDDQFSVERPDGSNFTLKIRSTKLEDSAMYFCASNGGRASGELFFGEGSRLTVL.